Listed below are T cell receptor beta chains from one sample, sequenced in a study of CD8+ T cells in alopecia areata. TCRdb's copy holds only in-frame clones and misses some; the assay was immunoSEQ multiplex PCR. The top ten clones hold 2.6% of a sample with a few hundred thousand clones, roughly two fifths of them seen once. This specimen was CD4+ T cells sorted from blood, taken at roughly week 36, from a patient treated with tofacitinib. The source of these receptors is a human donor with alopecia areata. Both conserved end residues are part of each CDR3. A D gene is named only where the DNA matches it firmly. The size field is filled for only some rows; it gives once, few, many or a size class.

V gene	J gene	D gene	clone size	CDR3 DNA	CDR3 protein
TRBV29-1	TRBJ1-3	TRBD1	few	TGCAGCGCCCACAGGGGGCCTGGAAACACCATATATTTT	CSAHRGPGNTIYF
TRBV27	TRBJ1-1	TRBD1	many	TGTGCCAGCAGTGAGATCAGGGGGGTGCAGACCACTGAAGCTTTCTTT	CASSEIRGVQTTEAFF
TRBV7-2	TRBJ2-3	TRBD2	NA	TGTGCCAGCAGCGCCCTAGCGGGACACACAGATACGCAGTATTTT	CASSALAGHTDTQYF
TRBV15	TRBJ2-3	TRBD1	NA	TGTGCCACCAGCGCAAGAAAGGGGGCCCAGCGTTCATCAGATACGCAGTATTTT	CATSARKGAQRSSDTQYF
TRBV7-3	TRBJ1-5	NA	NA	TGTGCCAGCAGCTTAACGCGGGATCAGCCCCAGCATTTT	CASSLTRDQPQHF
TRBV27	TRBJ2-7	NA	NA	TGTGCCAGCAGTTTAGGCGGGGGCGCAGGGCTTTCCTACGAGCAGTACTTC	CASSLGGGAGLSYEQYF
TRBV5-1	TRBJ1-1	NA	few	TGCGCCAGCAGCCCCACACACCTAACGAACACTGAAGCTTTCTTT	CASSPTHLTNTEAFF
TRBV4-1	TRBJ2-1	TRBD2	NA	TGCGCCAGCAGCCAAGGTAGCGGGAGCGAATCCTACAATGAGCAGTTCTTC	CASSQGSGSESYNEQFF
TRBV7-8	TRBJ2-6	NA	few	TGTGCCAGCAGCTATGCTAGGGGGGCCAACGTCCTGACTTTC	CASSYARGANVLTF
TRBV25-1	TRBJ2-2	NA	once	TGTGCCAGCAAGATACATGACGGGGAGCTGTTTTTT	CASKIHDGELFF
TRBV7-3	TRBJ2-6	NA	many	TGTGCCAGCAGCTTAAGGGTGGGTGTCGGGGCCAACGTCCTGACTTTC	CASSLRVGVGANVLTF
TRBV6-5	TRBJ2-6	NA	few	TGTGCCAGCAGCCTCGGCCCCTCTGGGGCCAACGTCCTGACTTTC	CASSLGPSGANVLTF
TRBV4-1	TRBJ1-2	NA	NA	TGCGCCAGCAGCCACCTCAGGGGCGGCATCTATGGCTACACCTTC	CASSHLRGGIYGYTF
TRBV7-2	TRBJ2-3	TRBD2	NA	TGTGCCAGCAGCGGAGGGGGACTAGTAGGGGATACGCAGTATTTT	CASSGGGLVGDTQYF
TRBV19	TRBJ2-1	TRBD1	NA	TGTGCCAGTAGTATAGAGGGACAGGGCAGGGAGCAGTTCTTC	CASSIEGQGREQFF
TRBV30	TRBJ1-1	NA	NA	TGTGCCTGGAGTATCGGCGGGGCGGCAGGCACTGAAGCTTTCTTT	CAWSIGGAAGTEAFF
TRBV2	TRBJ1-2	NA	NA	TGTGCCAGCAGTGACCGGGACACTTTGGACTTCTACACCTTC	CASSDRDTLDFYTF
TRBV6-5	TRBJ2-7	TRBD2	NA	TGTGCCAGCAGTTACCGACTAGCGGCAGGGGAGCAGTACTTC	CASSYRLAAGEQYF
TRBV7-3	TRBJ2-6	NA	NA	TGTGCCAGCAGCTTAGGGTCAGCTGGGGCCAACGTCCTGACTTTC	CASSLGSAGANVLTF
TRBV29-1	TRBJ2-3	NA	few	TGCAGCGTTGTCACCTTCCGGCGGACCAACACAGATACGCAGTATTTT	CSVVTFRRTNTDTQYF
TRBV23-1	TRBJ2-2	NA	NA	TGCGCCAGCAGTCAATTTACCGGGGAGCTGTTTTTT	CASSQFTGELFF
TRBV5-1	TRBJ2-1	NA	NA	TGCGCCAGCAGCTTTTCCGGGAGCCAGAATGAGCAGTTCTTC	CASSFSGSQNEQFF
TRBV25-1	TRBJ1-1	NA	NA	TGTGCCAGCAGTACCGGGACAAACATGGGGACTGAAGCTTTCTTT	CASSTGTNMGTEAFF
TRBV5-1	TRBJ2-7	TRBD2	NA	TGCGCCAGCAGTGGGGCTAGCGGAAACTACGAGCAGTACTTC	CASSGASGNYEQYF
TRBV5-4	TRBJ2-1	NA	NA	TGTGCCAGCAGCTTAGCAGGGTTCAATGAGCAGTTCTTC	CASSLAGFNEQFF
TRBV5-1	TRBJ2-1	NA	NA	TGCGCCAGCAGCTTGGCCCCATGGGGGAGCGGGTCCTACAATGAGCAGTTCTTC	CASSLAPWGSGSYNEQFF
TRBV20-1	TRBJ2-1	NA	NA	TGCAGTGGTCGGAAGGACAATGAGCAGTTCTTC	CSGRKDNEQFF
TRBV29-1	TRBJ1-1	TRBD1	NA	TGCAGCGTTGAAAGGGGCAGGGGGGGCACTGAAGCTTTCTTT	CSVERGRGGTEAFF
TRBV5-4	TRBJ1-2	NA	NA	TGTGCCAGCAGCTTGGAGGGCAGGGGACGTGGCTACACCTTC	CASSLEGRGRGYTF
TRBV7-2	TRBJ2-3	TRBD1	NA	TGTGCCAGCAGCTACAGGGGGCAGGGAGATACGCAGTATTTT	CASSYRGQGDTQYF
TRBV4-2	TRBJ2-1	TRBD2	NA	TGTGCCAGCAGCCAAGTAGCTAGCGGGAGTTTTGGTGAGCAGTTCTTC	CASSQVASGSFGEQFF
TRBV6-1	TRBJ2-4	NA	NA	TGTGCCAGCAGATGGGCCCGAGACATTCAGTACTTC	CASRWARDIQYF
TRBV6-4	TRBJ1-1	NA	NA	TGTGCCAGCAGTCACACCACGAACACTGAAGCTTTCTTT	CASSHTTNTEAFF
TRBV9	TRBJ2-1	NA	once	TGTGCCAGCAGCGCGACAGAAAACAATGAGCAGTTCTTC	CASSATENNEQFF
TRBV30	TRBJ2-3	NA	NA	TGTGCCTGGAGCAGAGAAGATACGCAGTATTTT	CAWSREDTQYF
TRBV29-1	TRBJ2-6	NA	NA	TGCAGCGTTGCTGGCTACTCTGGGGCCAACGTCCTGACTTTC	CSVAGYSGANVLTF
TRBV7-2	TRBJ2-3	NA	NA	TGTGCCAGCAGCTTAGGAGGAGCCGGCGGGACGCAGTATTTT	CASSLGGAGGTQYF